A single sample is the source of the 7 T cell receptor beta chains below, sequenced in a study of blood T cell repertoires in COVID-19. The assay was immunoSEQ multiplex PCR, and TCRdb's table has in-frame clones only and misses some. The profile shows around 100,000 clones, roughly 87% of them singletons. The sequencing input was peripheral blood. Source of these receptors: a woman of 80 years or more with acute or convalescent COVID-19.

The chain employs TRBV19 and TRBJ2-7; 7 nucleotides align to TRBD1. Germline V gene sequence: CDR1 LNHDA, CDR2 SQIVND (reference sequence). The junction had 4 bases not matched to a gene; V was cut back by 4 bases and J by 1 base. This CDR3 has 14 residues. The chain's CDR3 is CASSNRGDSYEQYF. The CDR3 nucleotides read TGTGCCAGTAGTAACAGGGGAGATTCCTACGAGCAGTACTTC.

The chain joins TRBV7-3 to TRBJ2-1, with D tentatively TRBD2 (6 bases). V lost 4 bases and J 4 bases, leaving 17 bases between the germline ends. The CDR3 is 16 residues long. Germline V lookup: CDR1 SGHTA, CDR2 FQGTGA. Here the CDR3 DNA reads TGTGCCAGCAGCTCGCGGGGTAGCTGGGAGTACAATGAGCAGTTCTTC. Protein sequence: CASSSRGSWEYNEQFF. Filled out from reference TRBV7-3 and TRBJ2-1, the complete variable domain reads GAGVSQTPSNKVTEKGKYVELRCDPISGHTALYWYRQSLGQGPEFLIYFQGTGAADDSGLPNDRFFAVRPEGSVSTLKIQRTERGDSAVYLCASSSRGSWEYNEQFFGPGTRLTVL.

The rearrangement links TRBV11-3 to TRBJ1-1; D is unresolved. CDR3 length: 13 amino acids. Per the germline V gene, CDR1 is SGHNT and CDR2 is YENEEA. Trimming shortened V by 1 base and J by 1 base, and 4 bases separated the two germline ends. The CDR3 reads CASSLGQNTEAFF. CDR3 coding DNA: TGTGCCAGCAGCTTAGGACAGAACACTGAAGCTTTCTTT.

The chain is built from TRBV19 and TRBJ1-5; TRBD1 aligns across 8 bases. With V trimmed by 4 bases and J by 6 bases, 23 bases remained unmatched. The length of the CDR3 is 20 residues. The germline gives CDR1 LNHDA, CDR2 SQIVND (reference sequence). The CDR3 DNA reads as TGTGCCAGTAGTAGGGTTCTTCTTCCTATGGGAACAGGGGGGATTCAGCCCCAGCATTTT. Translated: CASSRVLLPMGTGGIQPQHF.

The J gene is TRBJ1-5, the V gene TRBV6-5; possibly TRBD1 for D (5 bases). This CDR3 is built from 16 residues. The V end lost 0 bases, the J end lost 4 bases, and 13 bases lay between the germline ends. Germline values: CDR1 MNHEY, CDR2 SVGAGI. CDR3 in DNA: TGTGCCAGCAGTTACTCGAGGCCAGGGCCGAATCAGCCCCAGCATTTT. As protein: CASSYSRPGPNQPQHF.

The chain couples TRBV5-8 to TRBJ2-3; 13 bases agree with TRBD2. CDR1 SGHTS and CDR2 YDEGEE come from the germline V gene. The CDR3 is 15 amino acids. Trimming removed 2 bases from V and 6 bases from J; junction bases left unmatched: 3. CDR3 bases: TGTGCCAGCAGCTTCCGGACTAGCGGGGGCGATACGCAGTATTTT. Translation: CASSFRTSGGDTQYF. The full variable domain, in which reference TRBV5-8 and TRBJ2-3 provide the parts outside the CDR3, is EAGVTQSPTHLIKTRGQQATLRCSPISGHTSVYWYQQALGLGLQFLLWYDEGEERNRGNFPPRFSGRQFPNYSSELNVNALELEDSALYLCASSFRTSGGDTQYFGPGTRLTVL.

This chain connects TRBV30 to TRBJ2-2, with 12 bases that match TRBD1. Germline CDR1 reads GTSNPN; CDR2 reads SVGIG (reference sequence). CDR3 length equals 19 residues. Losses at the gene ends were 3 bases for V and 3 bases for J; bases not matched to a gene: 14. The CDR3 bases are TGTGCCTGGAGCAAATGGGACAGGGGGCTTAGTTATGACACCGGGGAGCTGTTTTTT. Encoded protein: CAWSKWDRGLSYDTGELFF. Looking up the rest from reference TRBV30 and TRBJ2-2 gives the full variable domain: SQTIHQWPATLVQPVGSPLSLECTVEGTSNPNLYWYRQAAGRGLQLLFYSVGIGQISSEVPQNLSASRPQDRQFILSSKKLLLSDSGFYLCAWSKWDRGLSYDTGELFFGEGSRLTVL.